Sequencing of this T cell receptor beta chain was carried out in a study of blood T cell repertoires in COVID-19. About the research overall: T cells, B-cell-depleted T cells, or PBMCs supplied cDNA or gDNA.

Patients of the Seattle cohort, enrolled during active infection, were followed longitudinally. With 1 base removed from V and 5 bases from J, the gap between germline ends came to 20 bases. In germline, CDR1 is SGHTA, CDR2 FQGNSA. CDR3 size: 17 residues. The assay was immunoSEQ multiplex PCR, and TCRdb's table has in-frame clones only and misses some. The data contain around 60,000 clones, 75% to 85% of them singletons. Sequenced material: peripheral blood. The receptor's source is a man between 45 and 60 years old with COVID-19, enrolled during active disease. The J gene is TRBJ2-5, the V gene TRBV7-2; unclear D gene. In nucleotides, the CDR3 is TGTGCCAGCAGCTTAGAGAGGAACTCTCGAATTGTTGAGACCCAGTACTTC. Amino acids: CASSLERNSRIVETQYF.